This section outlines one TCR beta chain sequence together with its context. The antigen is not known. This sample stems from a study of cytomegalovirus exposure and HLA in healthy donors. Regarding the study as a whole: Later genetic work tied a missense DCLRE1C variant to beta-chain V and J trimming.

PCR employed 60 Vbeta and 13 Jbeta primers. Data came from immunoSEQ multiplex PCR; TCRdb stores just in-frame clones and leaves some out. In the table there are about 120,000 clones, around 78% of which are singletons. The sample comprised PBMCs. The TCR sequence derives from a woman aged 30 to 39 in good health and CMV-seropositive.

The CDR3 spells CASTRGRGANTGELFF. As DNA, the CDR3 is TGTGCCAGCACCCGAGGACGGGGTGCGAACACCGGGGAGCTGTTTTTT. V gene TRBV7-3 combines with J gene TRBJ2-2; maybe TRBD2 (5 bases). Trimming left V 7 bases short and J 0 bases short, with 15 bases between. Germline-derived CDR1 and CDR2 are SGHTA and FQGTGA. The CDR3 contains 16 residues. The whole variable domain, remainder taken from reference TRBV7-3 and TRBJ2-2, is GAGVSQTPSNKVTEKGKYVELRCDPISGHTALYWYRQSLGQGPEFLIYFQGTGAADDSGLPNDRFFAVRPEGSVSTLKIQRTERGDSAVYLCASTRGRGANTGELFFGEGSRLTVL.